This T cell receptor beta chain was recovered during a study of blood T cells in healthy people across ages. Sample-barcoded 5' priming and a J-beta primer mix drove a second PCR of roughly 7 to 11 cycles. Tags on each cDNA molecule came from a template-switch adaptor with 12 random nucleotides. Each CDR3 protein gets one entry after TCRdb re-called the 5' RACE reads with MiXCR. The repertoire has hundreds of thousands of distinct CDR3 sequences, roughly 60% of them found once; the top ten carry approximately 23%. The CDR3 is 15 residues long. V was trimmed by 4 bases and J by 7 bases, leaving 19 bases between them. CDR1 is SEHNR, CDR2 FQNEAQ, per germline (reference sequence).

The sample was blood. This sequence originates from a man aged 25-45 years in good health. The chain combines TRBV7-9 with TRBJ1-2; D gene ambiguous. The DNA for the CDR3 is TGTGCCAGCAGCTCAACGAAGGCAGGCCCGAGTGGCTACACCTTC. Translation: CASSSTKAGPSGYTF.